The entry below describes one TCR beta chain. As originally analysed: Quantification of nucleated cells was approximated via reference gene primer amplification. Measured with immunoSEQ multiplex PCR; TCRdb has only the in-frame clones, and not every one. V and J calls and clone size are as listed in that table; D and trimming were resolved from the DNA. The table includes 95,000 to 150,000 clones, around 87% detected once. This sample was included in a study of blood T cell repertoires in COVID-19. Looking at the study overall: The origin of the acute and convalescent COVID-19 samples was the United States, Italy and Spain. T cells, B-cell-depleted T cells, or PBMCs supplied cDNA or gDNA.

Germline lookup yields CDR1 LNHNV and CDR2 YYDKDF (reference sequence). Germline trimming cut 0 bases from V and 7 bases from J; bases unmatched to any gene: 0. CDR3 size: 14 residues. The chain uses TRBV15 and TRBJ1-4, with 9 positions matching TRBD1. The sequenced sample consisted of peripheral blood. The clonotype originates from a woman in her 70s with acute or convalescent COVID-19. The CDR3 sequence: CATSREDRGEKLFF. Here the CDR3 DNA reads TGTGCCACCAGCAGAGAGGACAGGGGTGAAAAACTGTTTTTT.